Given below is one T cell receptor (beta chain) in context. The sample originates from a study of blood T cell repertoires in COVID-19. Study-level information: The United States, Italy and Spain were the sources of the acute and convalescent COVID-19 samples. In each case, the material was cDNA or gDNA derived from T cells, B-cell-depleted T cells, or PBMCs.

Authors' data handling: How many nucleated cells were present was estimated from reference gene primer amplification. The repertoire was sequenced with immunoSEQ multiplex PCR; TCRdb's copy has only in-frame clones and lacks some. V and J calls plus clone size are reproduced from that table; the DNA served to infer D and trimming. The data contain over 200,000 clones, approximately 91% of them singletons. This CDR3 has 15 residues. Germline assignment: CDR1 MNHEY and CDR2 SVGAGI. Between the trimmed V and J ends, which lost 0 bases and 4 bases, there was a span of 10 bases. The J gene is TRBJ1-5, the V gene TRBV6-5, with D possibly being TRBD1 (6 bases). This clonotype originated in a human donor in a cohort sampled during active COVID-19. The sample was peripheral blood. The CDR3 spells CASSYSAGVNQPQHF. In DNA form, the CDR3 reads TGTGCCAGCAGTTACTCAGCAGGGGTGAATCAGCCCCAGCATTTT.